This TCR beta chain was found in a study of blood T cell repertoires in COVID-19. At the level of the study: Donors in the United States, Italy and Spain gave samples during acute or convalescent COVID-19. The cDNA or gDNA used as material had been derived from T cells, B-cell-depleted T cells, or PBMCs.

In the study's own analysis: Reference gene primer amplification gave estimated nucleated cell counts. TCRdb's copy holds only in-frame clones and misses some; the assay was immunoSEQ multiplex PCR. That table is the source of V, J and clone size, and D and trimming were worked out from the DNA. The sample records tens of thousands of clones, roughly three quarters being singletons. This clone has only one observation. The CDR3 is 15 residues long. V was trimmed by 1 base and J by 6 bases, leaving 12 bases between them. The germline V gene has CDR1 MNHNS and CDR2 SASEGT. This clonotype was obtained from a man in his 70s with acute or convalescent COVID-19. Input material: peripheral blood. The V and J genes are TRBV6-1 and TRBJ1-4; TRBD1 is a possible D gene (5 bases). CDR3 coding DNA: TGTGCCAGCAGTGAAGAGCGACAGTGGCATGAAAAACTGTTTTTT. This codes for CASSEERQWHEKLFF.